This TCR beta chain was recorded in a study of blood T cells in healthy people across ages (dated by TCRdb to the mid-2010s). Notes on the research overall: Template switching captured roughly one uniquely barcoded TCR beta cDNA molecule per two T cells in model experiments. The donors were divided into four age groups: young (average about 16 years), middle-aged (around 37), aged (62) and long-lived (approximately 74). To avoid experimental bias, donors of different ages were distributed randomly across sequencing lanes. The study measured age-related changes in TCR beta repertoire diversity using deep sequencing normalized with unique cDNA molecular identifiers. Two additional independent replicas of 1 million unique cDNA reads from the same blood draw were analyzed for two donors (one aged 18 to 29 and one aged 80 or older).

The approximately 41 donors, aged about 6 to 95 years, were systemically healthy Caucasian individuals from Russia. About 9.6 milliliters of peripheral blood were collected from each donor into EDTA-treated Vacutainer tubes. Ficoll-Paque density-gradient centrifugation was used to isolate PBMCs, with at least 7 million per sample. Trizol reagent was used to extract total RNA from the PBMCs, yielding at least 5.5 micrograms per sample. Naive CD45RAhigh/CD27high T cell percentages were measured by flow cytometry on a PBMC aliquot from every donor. The method behind the library was 5' RACE. Sequencing was carried out with an Illumina HiSeq 2500. A second PCR of roughly 7 to 11 cycles was run with a J-beta primer mix and a sample-barcoded 5' primer. A unique molecular identifier was introduced onto each TCR beta cDNA molecule by a template-switch 5' adaptor carrying 12 random nucleotides. Each sample yielded at least 3 million CDR3-containing paired-end reads. All of the RNA was converted into first-strand cDNA using the Mint cDNA synthesis kit, with a TRBC-specific oligonucleotide serving as the primer. Following uracil-DNA glycosylase treatment, all cDNA underwent a first 18-cycle PCR with the universal primers M1SS and BC2_uni_R. The study's processing was this. Each sample was normalized by randomly selecting 1 million high-quality reads, each carrying a distinct molecular identifier. Instead of being binned into consensus sequences, reads that shared molecular identifiers were thrown out. MiTCR, set to a Q25 quality threshold and the strictest error-elimination algorithm, was used for CDR3 identification, clonotype clustering and error correction. Lower-bound total TCR beta diversity was estimated with a nonparametric unseen species model using Euler transformation. In-frame beta chains were kept once TCRdb had trimmed the public reads at Q25 with fastp and called clones with MiXCR. CDR3 protein duplicates are merged, each entry listing the most common genes and DNA. TCRdb's processing, not the study's, gives the V and J calls here. The sample profile shows 600,000 or so distinct CDR3 sequences; 25% to 35% of them were found once. Approximately 14% of the sample is taken by the ten largest.

What the authors observed across the whole study: Compared with the aged group, more naive CD4+ T cells, fewer expanded clones and increased TCR diversity were shown by the long-lived group, suggesting age selection. Total diversity estimates from one million sequenced T cells were considered lower bounds and underestimates. As age increased, observed TCR beta diversity per million T cells dropped in a roughly linear way, and a significant reduction was already evident by age roughly 40. Conclusive comparison of naive and antigen-experienced compartments was prevented by the profiling of bulk unsorted PBMCs. A strong correlation was found between observed TCR beta diversity and the percentage of naive T cells measured by flow cytometry. Because the CMV infection status of the donors was unknown, age-related changes in expanded clonotypes may potentially have been confounded.

CDR1 and CDR2, looked up from the germline V gene, are SQVTM and ANQGSEA. The CDR3 covers 14 residues, taking in both the cysteine and the phenylalanine. The CDR3 DNA has 42 bases and is translated from base 1. For this chain, trimming is 7 bases at the V end and 5 bases at the J end, and the number of junction bases without a gene match is 5. The table lists this clonotype with many counts. Its antigen is still unknown. Base qualities are not provided; no much larger clone lies one nucleotide away. This TCR derives from a woman of 80 years or more in good health. This chain joins TRBV29-1 to TRBJ2-5; 15 middle bases align to TRBD2. Sequenced input: blood. The sequenced DNA is TGCAGCGCGGGACTAGCGGGGGGTAGGGAGACCCAGTACTTC. Translation gives CSAGLAGGRETQYF. Supplemented by the reference TRBV29-1 and TRBJ2-5 proteins around the CDR3, the complete variable domain is SAVISQKPSRDICQRGTSLTIQCQVDSQVTMMFWYRQQPGQSLTLIATANQGSEATYESGFVIDKFPISRPNLTFSTLTVSNMSPEDSSIYLCSAGLAGGRETQYFGPGTRLLVL.